A single sample is the source of the 9 T cell receptor beta chains below, sequenced in a study of blood T cell repertoires in COVID-19. Method: immunoSEQ multiplex PCR; TCRdb's copy keeps in-frame clones and lacks some. The table lists some 53,000 clones, 80% to 95% of them singletons. Sequencing was carried out using peripheral blood. The source of these receptors is a human donor in a cohort sampled during active COVID-19.

The chain is built from TRBV5-5 and TRBJ1-2; 10 nucleotides align to TRBD1. Germline V gene lookup returns CDR1 SGHKS and CDR2 YYEKEE (reference sequence). The CDR3 is 15 residues long. J was trimmed by 2 bases and V by 0 bases; bases with no gene match: 1. CDR3 bases: TGTGCCAGCAGCTTGGCGGGACAGGGGAACTATGGCTACACCTTC. This codes for CASSLAGQGNYGYTF.

The genes are TRBV24-1 and TRBJ2-1, with 11 bases lining up with TRBD2. Trimming took 4 bases from V and 0 from J; bases not matched to a gene: 7. CDR1 and CDR2 from the germline V gene are KGHDR and SFDVKD. This CDR3 spans 18 amino acids. The CDR3 reads CATSDPRTSGSSYNEQFF. In DNA, the CDR3 is TGTGCCACCAGTGACCCCCGTACTAGCGGGAGCTCCTACAATGAGCAGTTCTTC.

This chain links TRBV7-6 with TRBJ2-1; 8 nucleotides align to TRBD2. Germline V gene data show CDR1 as SGHVS and CDR2 as FNYEAQ. There are 16 residues in the CDR3. The ends lost 0 bases at V and 7 bases at J; junction bases unmatched: 8. This chain's CDR3 is CASSLAQFSGTNEQFF. As DNA, the CDR3 is TGTGCCAGCAGCTTAGCGCAATTTAGCGGGACGAATGAGCAGTTCTTC.

This clone was seen only a few times. The genes are TRBV11-2 and TRBJ2-7; D ambiguous. Trimming removed 1 base from V and 0 bases from J, with 7 bases in between. The CDR3 extends over 14 amino acids. From germline, CDR1 is SGHAT and CDR2 FQNNGV. CDR3 sequence reads: CASSLGHSSYEQYF. DNA of the CDR3: TGTGCCAGCAGCTTAGGGCACAGCTCCTACGAGCAGTACTTC.

The chain is built from TRBV20-1 and TRBJ1-5; 9 bases are shared with TRBD1. J lost 3 bases, V lost 3 bases, and 6 bases had no gene match. The germline CDR1 and CDR2 sequences are DFQATT and SNEGSKA (reference sequence). The length of the CDR3 is 15 residues. CDR3 amino acids: CSASRGQGLNQPQHF. CDR3 nucleotide sequence: TGCAGTGCTAGTCGGGGACAGGGACTCAATCAGCCCCAGCATTTT.

This clone was counted a single time. The chain combines TRBV6-6 with TRBJ2-7, with unresolved D. CDR1 is MNHNY and CDR2 is SVGAGI in the germline V gene (reference sequence). V was pared by 5 bases and J by 0 bases, with 11 bases between. This CDR3 spans 14 amino acids. CDR3 amino acids: CASSITGFSYEQYF. Here the CDR3 DNA reads TGTGCCAGCAGTATAACCGGGTTCTCCTACGAGCAGTACTTC.

The chain links TRBV2 to TRBJ2-1; D might be TRBD2 (5 bases). Per the germline V gene, CDR1 is SNHLY and CDR2 is FYNNEI. This CDR3 region has 12 residues. V dropped 6 bases and J dropped 3 bases, with 6 bases sitting between them. The CDR3 is CASRDFYNEQFF. The CDR3 coding sequence is TGTGCCAGCAGGGACTTCTACAATGAGCAGTTCTTC. The full variable domain, with the rest looked up from reference TRBV2 and TRBJ2-1, is EPEVTQTPSHQVTQMGQEVILRCVPISNHLYFYWYRQILGQKVEFLVSFYNNEISEKSEIFDDQFSVERPDGSNFTLKIRSTKLEDSAMYFCASRDFYNEQFFGPGTRLTVL.

The chain links TRBV30 to TRBJ2-1, with D perhaps matching TRBD1 (6 bases). From germline, CDR1 is GTSNPN and CDR2 SVGIG (reference sequence). The CDR3 covers 14 residues. Trimming took 5 bases from V and 6 from J, leaving 17 bases between them. The CDR3: CAWGTGWRSNEQFF. The CDR3 DNA sequence: TGTGCCTGGGGAACAGGGTGGCGCAGCAATGAGCAGTTCTTC.

The chain carries TRBV5-1 and TRBJ2-6, with 10 bases identical to TRBD1. V shed 0 bases and J 3 bases; nucleotides not matched to a gene: 9. Germline-derived CDR1 and CDR2 are SGHRS and YFSETQ. The CDR3 totals 19 residues. For the CDR3, the DNA is TGCGCCAGCAGCTTGGCCAAGGGACAGGGGTTTCGTGGGGCCAACGTCCTGACTTTC. Protein: CASSLAKGQGFRGANVLTF.